These 15 T cell receptor beta chains came from one sample sequenced in a study of response to subunit inactivated influenza vaccine. MiXCR was run by TCRdb on the RT-PCR reads, yielding one entry per CDR3 protein. Found here are hundreds of thousands of distinct CDR3 sequences, around 15% of them singletons; the top ten hold roughly 7.6%. The material sequenced was PBMCs from blood, taken 14 to 15 days before vaccination. The source of these receptors is a man aged 45-60 years who received an inactivated influenza vaccine.

This clonotype was recorded at least ten times. In DNA form, the CDR3 reads TGTGCCAGCAGTTACTCGATTGGGGACAGGGGCGATGAGCAGTTCTTC. Translation gives CASSYSIGDRGDEQFF. J is TRBJ2-1 and V is TRBV6-5; TRBD1 matches at 10 bases. With V trimmed by 0 bases and J by 8 bases, 7 bases remained unmatched. Germline loops: CDR1 MNHEY, CDR2 SVGAGI. The CDR3 runs 16 residues.

This clonotype was observed many times. This chain uses TRBV20-1 with TRBJ2-5, with D possibly matching TRBD1 (6 bases). Germline V CDR1 and CDR2: DFQATT, SNEGSKA (reference sequence). The CDR3 covers 15 residues. The germline V and J ends were trimmed by 6 bases and 1 base, with 18 bases remaining between them. The CDR3 DNA is TGCAGTGCCCCCGACAGGCAGGGGACCCAAGAGACCCAGTACTTC. Its translation is CSAPDRQGTQETQYF.

The J gene is TRBJ2-4, the V gene TRBV20-1; 10 nucleotides match TRBD2. There are 15 residues in the CDR3. Trimming cost V 2 bases and J 7 bases; bases outside gene matches: 8. Germline lookup yields CDR1 DFQATT and CDR2 SNEGSKA (reference sequence). The CDR3 spells CSARIPSGRGNIQYF. CDR3 coding DNA: TGCAGTGCTAGAATTCCTAGCGGGAGAGGTAACATTCAGTACTTC.

The V call is TRBV20-1, the J call TRBJ2-7; 11 nucleotides match TRBD1. This CDR3 is built from 14 residues. With 6 bases clipped from V and 7 bases from J, the junction kept 11 bases outside the gene matches. Germline CDR1 reads DFQATT; CDR2 reads SNEGSKA (reference sequence). CDR3: CSAGGTGGAWEQYF. The DNA for the CDR3 is TGCAGTGCGGGCGGGACAGGGGGAGCCTGGGAGCAGTACTTC.

This clonotype showed up many times. J is TRBJ2-3 and V is TRBV7-8; 12 bases align to TRBD2. V was pared by 3 bases and J by 4 bases, with 11 bases of the junction left unmatched. The CDR3 has 18 amino acids. Germline V CDR1 and CDR2: SGHVS, FQNEAQ. The CDR3 nucleotides read TGTGCCAGCAGCTTTACTAGCGGGGGGCCCTTTGAAGCAGATACGCAGTATTTT. Amino acid sequence: CASSFTSGGPFEADTQYF.

V gene TRBV12-3 or TRBV12-4 combines with J gene TRBJ2-2, with unresolved D. The CDR3 sequence is 15 residues long. V shed 5 bases and J shed 3 bases, with 13 bases lying between them. CDR3 protein: CASSNLGRDTGELFF. The CDR3, as DNA: TGTGCCAGCAGTAACCTCGGACGGGACACCGGGGAGCTGTTTTTT.

There are a few counts of this clonotype. This chain joins TRBV29-1 and TRBJ2-7, with 7 bases aligning to TRBD2. The CDR3 consists of 16 residues. Germline CDR1 SQVTM, CDR2 ANQGSEA. J gave up 0 bases and V 0 bases, and 8 bases lay outside the gene matches. The CDR3 DNA reads as TGCAGCGTTGAAGATCTTCGAGGGAGGGCCTCCTACGAGCAGTACTTC. It translates to CSVEDLRGRASYEQYF.

This clonotype has more than one count but fewer than ten. J is TRBJ2-3 and V is TRBV5-5; TRBD1 is a possible D gene (6 bases). This CDR3 has 15 residues. CDR1 and CDR2 from the germline V gene are SGHKS and YYEKEE (reference sequence). Deletions cut 7 bases from V and 1 base from J, with 16 bases between. DNA of the CDR3: TGTGCCAGCGTTTTGGCAGGGGCGGGCACAGATACGCAGTATTTT. Protein sequence: CASVLAGAGTDTQYF.

This clonotype has only a few counts. CDR3: CASSLQQGGTEAFF. In nucleotides, the CDR3 is TGTGCCAGCAGTTTACAGCAGGGGGGGACTGAAGCTTTCTTT. The chain employs TRBV28 and TRBJ1-1; 7 nucleotides align to TRBD1. Germline CDR1 is MDHEN and CDR2 is SYDVKM. The CDR3 length is 14 residues. With V trimmed by 2 bases and J by 5 bases, 5 bases remained unmatched.

This clonotype was seen ten or more times. J is TRBJ2-5 and V is TRBV20-1, with D possibly called TRBD1 or TRBD2 (5 bases each). The CDR3 has 15 residues. V was shortened by 1 base and J by 2 bases, with 14 bases between the two germline ends. The germline CDR1 and CDR2 sequences are DFQATT and SNEGSKA (reference sequence). Here the CDR3 reads CSARAGPGPQETQYF. CDR3 coding DNA: TGCAGTGCTAGAGCGGGGCCAGGGCCTCAAGAGACCCAGTACTTC.

This chain uses TRBV6-5 with TRBJ1-4; D remains ambiguous. Trimming pared 2 bases from V and 4 bases from J, leaving 17 bases between. The CDR3 covers 17 residues. Looked up from germline, CDR1 is MNHEY and CDR2 is SVGAGI. CDR3 nucleotides: TGTGCCAGCAGTTACGGAAGGTCGGGAATAAGTAATGAAAAACTGTTTTTT. Translating gives CASSYGRSGISNEKLFF.

This clonotype was picked up a small number of times. V is TRBV15 and J is TRBJ1-4; D gene ambiguous. The CDR3 runs to 16 residues. Germline assignment: CDR1 LNHNV and CDR2 YYDKDF (reference sequence). V lost 1 base to trimming and J lost 6 bases, with 15 bases between them. The CDR3 loop reads CATSRAGQVSYEKLFF. The DNA of the CDR3 is TGTGCCACCAGCAGAGCTGGCCAAGTCTCTTATGAAAAACTGTTTTTT.

The chain employs TRBV4-3 and TRBJ2-7; 9 nucleotides align to TRBD1. The CDR3 has 14 residues. J was trimmed by 6 bases and V by 2 bases; bases with no gene match: 5. The V gene's germline CDR1 is LGHNA and CDR2 YSLEER. CDR3 region: CASSQRTGDGEQYF. The DNA for the CDR3 is TGCGCCAGCAGCCAAAGGACAGGGGATGGCGAGCAGTACTTC.

This clonotype appeared a few times. The chain combines TRBV2 with TRBJ2-4, with a tentative D call TRBD1 (5 bases). Germline V gene data show CDR1 as SNHLY and CDR2 as FYNNEI. Between the trimmed V and J ends, which lost 4 bases and 1 base, there was a span of 14 bases. The CDR3 consists of 16 residues. The CDR3 protein is CASSGTGSGAKNIQYF. CDR3 sequence (DNA): TGTGCCAGCAGTGGTACAGGTTCCGGGGCCAAAAACATTCAGTACTTC. The variable domain in full, completed from reference TRBV2 and TRBJ2-4, reads EPEVTQTPSHQVTQMGQEVILRCVPISNHLYFYWYRQILGQKVEFLVSFYNNEISEKSEIFDDQFSVERPDGSNFTLKIRSTKLEDSAMYFCASSGTGSGAKNIQYFGAGTRLSVL.

This clonotype was seen more than once but under ten times. The rearrangement uses TRBV7-9 and TRBJ1-2; D gene uncertain. This CDR3 is built from 13 residues. From germline, CDR1 is SEHNR and CDR2 FQNEAQ (reference sequence). The V end lost 5 bases, the J end lost 8 bases, and 15 bases lay between the germline ends. In DNA form, the CDR3 reads TGTGCCAGCAGCATTCAGCTAATAAAGGGCTACACCTTC. Its protein is CASSIQLIKGYTF.